This passage covers 23 T cell receptor beta chains from one sample sequenced in a study of blood T cell repertoires in COVID-19 (dated by TCRdb to the early 2020s). Libraries were constructed by the immunoSEQ multiplex PCR assay. Entries here come from immuneACCESS through TCRdb and include only in-frame sequences with V and J called. Some clones fail to appear in such tables; in the studies checked, an unresolved V gene covers under half of the shortfall, and the cause of the remainder is unknown. The sample table shows about 280,000 clones, and 80% to 90% are seen once. About 3% of the sample rests with the top ten. Sequencing used peripheral blood. These receptors all stem from a woman in her thirties with active or convalescent COVID-19.

V is TRBV6-1 and J is TRBJ1-2; TRBD1 might be the D (5 bases). Germline-derived CDR1 and CDR2 are MNHNS and SASEGT. V was clipped by 0 bases and J by 4 bases, with 9 bases between them. The CDR3 contains 14 residues. CDR3 nucleotide sequence: TGTGCCAGCAGTGAAGCGGCGGGACCCTATGGCTACACCTTC. Translating gives CASSEAAGPYGYTF.

The chain recombines TRBV7-3 with TRBJ1-1; the match to TRBD1 covers 10 bases. Germline trimming cut 3 bases from V and 5 bases from J; bases unmatched to any gene: 6. The CDR3 has 15 amino acids. The germline V gene has CDR1 SGHTA and CDR2 FQGTGA. CDR3 residues: CASSFGGQGRTEAFF. The CDR3 DNA sequence: TGTGCCAGCAGCTTTGGGGGACAGGGGCGAACTGAAGCTTTCTTT. The variable domain in full, completed from reference TRBV7-3 and TRBJ1-1, reads GAGVSQTPSNKVTEKGKYVELRCDPISGHTALYWYRQSLGQGPEFLIYFQGTGAADDSGLPNDRFFAVRPEGSVSTLKIQRTERGDSAVYLCASSFGGQGRTEAFFGQGTRLTVV.

The rearrangement uses TRBV30 and TRBJ2-1; 10 bases line up with TRBD2. This CDR3 has 18 amino acids. Per the germline V gene, CDR1 is GTSNPN and CDR2 is SVGIG (reference sequence). Losses at the gene ends were 4 bases for V and 1 base for J; bases not matched to a gene: 13. CDR3 bases: TGTGCCTGGACCCGATCCCGGACTAGCGGCCGGTCCTACAATGAGCAGTTCTTC. Translating it yields CAWTRSRTSGRSYNEQFF.

CDR3 nucleotide sequence: TGTGCCAGCAGCGGGTACTCGATTCAGCGGGGCACAGATACGCAGTATTTT. Translating gives CASSGYSIQRGTDTQYF. The chain links TRBV9 to TRBJ2-3; D perhaps matches TRBD2 (6 bases). The germline V gene encodes CDR1 SGDLS and CDR2 YYNGEE. The CDR3 extends over 17 amino acids. V lost 3 bases and J lost 1, with 18 bases in between.

The chain employs TRBV5-1 and TRBJ2-1; 8 nucleotides agree with TRBD2. The length of the CDR3 is 16 residues. CDR1 SGHRS and CDR2 YFSETQ come from the germline V gene. The trim removed 1 base at V and 0 bases at J, leaving 3 bases unmatched. The chain's CDR3 is CASSLYGTSSYNEQFF. In DNA, the CDR3 is TGCGCCAGCAGCTTGTATGGGACTAGCTCCTACAATGAGCAGTTCTTC.

The gene calls are TRBV19 and TRBJ2-3; 7 bases align to TRBD2. The CDR3 extends over 14 amino acids. Losses at the gene ends were 6 bases for V and 4 bases for J; bases not matched to a gene: 7. The V gene's germline CDR1 is LNHDA and CDR2 SQIVND (reference sequence). The CDR3 here is CASRRGLSADTQYF. In DNA, the CDR3 is TGTGCCAGTAGGCGGGGGTTGAGCGCAGATACGCAGTATTTT. Supplemented by reference TRBV19 and TRBJ2-3, the full variable domain reads DGGITQSPKYLFRKEGQNVTLSCEQNLNHDAMYWYRQDPGQGLRLIYYSQIVNDFQKGDIAEGYSVSREKKESFPLTVTSAQKNPTAFYLCASRRGLSADTQYFGPGTRLTVL.

This chain uses TRBV11-3 with TRBJ2-1, with 15 bases fitting TRBD2. This CDR3 comprises 18 residues. V shed 5 bases and J 0 bases; nucleotides not matched to a gene: 5. Germline values: CDR1 SGHNT, CDR2 YENEEA. The CDR3 coding sequence is TGTGCCAGCAGCACAGGACTAGCGGGGGGGAGCTCCTACAATGAGCAGTTCTTC. It specifies CASSTGLAGGSSYNEQFF. Full variable domain (outside the CDR3, taken from reference TRBV11-3 and TRBJ2-1): EAGVVQSPRYKIIEKKQPVAFWCNPISGHNTLYWYLQNLGQGPELLIRYENEEAVDDSQLPKDRFSAERLKGVDSTLKIQPAELGDSAVYLCASSTGLAGGSSYNEQFFGPGTRLTVL.

The chain uses TRBV7-2 and TRBJ1-5; D unclear. The V and J ends lost 5 bases and 0 bases respectively, with 5 bases between them. This CDR3 is 13 amino acids long. CDR1 and CDR2 from the germline V gene are SGHTA and FQGNSA. In nucleotides, the CDR3 is TGTGCCAGCAGCACTAATAGCAATCAGCCCCAGCATTTT. Its translation: CASSTNSNQPQHF.

The count of this clone is one. This sequence joins TRBV20-1 and TRBJ2-7, with D uncertain. The CDR3 is 13 amino acids. The V and J ends lost 3 bases and 2 bases respectively, with 11 bases between them. Germline V gene lookup returns CDR1 DFQATT and CDR2 SNEGSKA (reference sequence). This chain's CDR3 is CSASPGVTYEQYF. DNA for the CDR3: TGCAGTGCTAGTCCGGGTGTAACCTACGAGCAGTACTTC.

Concerning this clone: Sequence at one end of the junction differs from germline and may be a read error. CDR3 in amino acids: CASSLDRNQPQHF. Here the CDR3 DNA reads TGTGCTAGCAGCTTAGACAGAAATCAGCCCCAGCATTTT. The chain is built from TRBV7-7 and TRBJ1-5, with a possible D match to TRBD1 (5 bases). The CDR3 is 13 residues long. Looked up from germline, CDR1 is SSHAT and CDR2 is FNYEAQ (reference sequence).

The chain combines TRBV5-5 with TRBJ1-1; D is ambiguous. The germline V and J ends were trimmed by 5 bases and 10 bases, with 24 bases remaining between them. Germline V gene sequence: CDR1 SGHKS, CDR2 YYEKEE (reference sequence). CDR3 length: 15 amino acids. This CDR3 reads CASSLHREDFSGAFF. The CDR3 region has the DNA TGTGCCAGCAGTCTACACCGGGAGGATTTTTCTGGAGCTTTCTTT.

The J gene is TRBJ2-5, the V gene TRBV6-5; D is possibly TRBD2 (5 bases). This CDR3 comprises 13 residues. Germline CDR1 is MNHEY and CDR2 is SVGAGI. Trimming removed 5 bases from V and 7 bases from J, with 14 bases in between. CDR3 sequence: CASSNDGIGTQYF. CDR3 in DNA: TGTGCCAGCAGTAACGACGGGATAGGGACCCAGTACTTC.

The chain recombines TRBV6-5 with TRBJ2-7, with TRBD1 matching over 9 bases. The CDR3 runs to 13 residues. The V gene's germline CDR1 is MNHEY and CDR2 SVGAGI. V gave up 8 bases and J gave up 0 bases; unmatched junction bases: 2. CDR3 sequence (DNA): TGTGCCAGCCGGGACAGGGTCTCCTACGAGCAGTACTTC. Protein sequence: CASRDRVSYEQYF.

This chain joins TRBV19 and TRBJ2-2; D remains unclear. Trimming removed 2 bases from V and 2 bases from J, with 6 bases in between. CDR1 is LNHDA, CDR2 SQIVND, per germline (reference sequence). The CDR3 has 14 amino acids. The CDR3 reads CASSIRSNTGELFF. The CDR3 coding sequence is TGTGCCAGTAGTATACGGAGCAACACCGGGGAGCTGTTTTTT.

This rearrangement joins TRBV19 to TRBJ2-5; no clear D. Trimming took off 5 bases at V and 2 bases at J, with 9 bases between the two ends. CDR1 LNHDA and CDR2 SQIVND come from the germline V gene (reference sequence). There are 13 residues in the CDR3. The CDR3 region has the DNA TGTGCCAGTAGTGTTAGCATTCAAGAGACCCAGTACTTC. This gives the protein CASSVSIQETQYF. Filled out from reference TRBV19 and TRBJ2-5, the complete variable domain reads DGGITQSPKYLFRKEGQNVTLSCEQNLNHDAMYWYRQDPGQGLRLIYYSQIVNDFQKGDIAEGYSVSREKKESFPLTVTSAQKNPTAFYLCASSVSIQETQYFGPGTRLLVL.

The chain combines TRBV3-1 (or the pseudogene TRBV3-2) with TRBJ2-7; 7 bases are a match to TRBD1. This CDR3 contains 14 residues. Germline V gene lookup returns CDR1 LGHDT and CDR2 YNNKEL (reference sequence). V shed 2 bases, J shed 3 bases, and the junction held 4 bases outside the gene matches. The CDR3 DNA sequence: TGTGCCAGCAGCCAACCGGGGACAGACTACGAGCAGTACTTC. It specifies CASSQPGTDYEQYF.

The rearrangement joins TRBV14 to TRBJ2-7; possibly TRBD2 for D (6 bases). CDR3 length equals 13 residues. Germline V gives CDR1 SGHDN, CDR2 FVKESK. With 4 bases removed from V and 4 bases from J, the gap between germline ends came to 11 bases. The CDR3, as DNA: TGTGCCAGCAGCCCCTTGGGGGGTTACGAGCAGTACTTC. It is translated as CASSPLGGYEQYF. The complete variable domain, with remaining parts taken from reference TRBV14 and TRBJ2-7, reads EAGVTQFPSHSVIEKGQTVTLRCDPISGHDNLYWYRRVMGKEIKFLLHFVKESKQDESGMPNNRFLAERTGGTYSTLKVQPAELEDSGVYFCASSPLGGYEQYFGPGTRLTVT.

This chain joins TRBV3-1 (or the pseudogene TRBV3-2) and TRBJ1-5; 9 positions agree with TRBD1. The CDR3 length is 13 residues. Germline lookup yields CDR1 LGHDT and CDR2 YNNKEL (reference sequence). The V segment lost 3 bases and the J segment 10 bases; nucleotides outside the gene matches: 4. The CDR3 here is CASSHRTGEPQHF. The CDR3 nucleotides are TGTGCCAGCAGCCATAGGACAGGGGAACCCCAGCATTTT.

The V and J genes are TRBV28 and TRBJ1-5; D is perhaps TRBD1 (5 bases). The CDR3 contains 15 residues. The ends were cut back, 1 base at V and 2 bases at J, with 9 bases in the middle. Germline V gives CDR1 MDHEN, CDR2 SYDVKM. CDR3 DNA sequence: TGTGCCAGCAGTTTATTCGGGGGGGGCAATCAGCCCCAGCATTTT. It is translated as CASSLFGGGNQPQHF.

The chain is built from TRBV7-6 and TRBJ1-3; 10 nucleotides match TRBD1. Germline trimming cut 5 bases from V and 4 bases from J; bases unmatched to any gene: 17. Germline V CDR1 and CDR2: SGHVS, FNYEAQ. This CDR3 is built from 19 residues. As DNA, the CDR3 is TGTGCCAGCAGCCTAAGGGGACCCGGGACAGGGGCCACAGGAAACACCATATATTTT. Translation: CASSLRGPGTGATGNTIYF.

Note on this clone: The sample contains more than one DNA sequence encoding this CDR3. The chain employs TRBV19 and TRBJ2-7; TRBD2 is a possible D gene (5 bases). The length of the CDR3 is 13 residues. Trimming cost V 5 bases and J 0 bases, with 8 bases left between them. Germline V lookup: CDR1 LNHDA, CDR2 SQIVND (reference sequence). This CDR3 is CASSRGASYEQYF. The DNA for the CDR3 is TGTGCCAGTAGTCGGGGAGCCTCCTACGAGCAGTACTTC.

The gene calls are TRBV6-5 and TRBJ1-5; D may be TRBD1 (6 bases). Germline loops: CDR1 MNHEY, CDR2 SVGAGI. The V and J ends lost 6 bases and 5 bases respectively, with 8 bases between them. The CDR3 consists of 12 residues. The CDR3 is CASSRGDQPQHF. The DNA for the CDR3 is TGTGCCAGCAGCAGGGGTGATCAGCCCCAGCATTTT.

This chain links TRBV6-5 with TRBJ2-3; D is unclear. The CDR3 totals 13 residues. Germline-derived CDR1 and CDR2 are MNHEY and SVGAGI. V lost 5 bases and J 2 bases, leaving 8 bases between the germline ends. The DNA of the CDR3 is TGTGCCAGCAGTCCCCGTTTCACAGATACGCAGTATTTT. Translation: CASSPRFTDTQYF.